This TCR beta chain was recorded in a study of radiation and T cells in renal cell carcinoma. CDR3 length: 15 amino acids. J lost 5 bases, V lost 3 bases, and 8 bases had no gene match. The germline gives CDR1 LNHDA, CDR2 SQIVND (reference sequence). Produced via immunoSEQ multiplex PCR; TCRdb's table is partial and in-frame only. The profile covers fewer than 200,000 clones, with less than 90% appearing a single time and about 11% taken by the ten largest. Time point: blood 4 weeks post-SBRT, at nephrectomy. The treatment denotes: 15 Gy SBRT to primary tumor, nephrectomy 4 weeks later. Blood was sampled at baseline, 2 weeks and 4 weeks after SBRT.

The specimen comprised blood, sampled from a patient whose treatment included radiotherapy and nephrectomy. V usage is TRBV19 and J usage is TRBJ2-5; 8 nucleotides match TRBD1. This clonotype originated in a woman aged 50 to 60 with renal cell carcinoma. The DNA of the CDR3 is TGTGCCAGTAGTATTAGGAGGACAGGGAAGGAGACCCAGTACTTC. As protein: CASSIRRTGKETQYF.